Shown below are 19 T cell receptor beta chains from a single sample sequenced in a study of cytomegalovirus exposure and HLA in healthy donors. Primers: 60 Vbeta forward and 13 Jbeta reverse. Using immunoSEQ multiplex PCR, the repertoire was profiled, and TCRdb retains in-frame clones only, with some absent. The repertoire includes approximately 120,000 clones, roughly 80% of them detected once, and over 2.5% sits in the top ten. The sequencing input was PBMCs. The receptors come from a woman in her 50s in good health and CMV-seronegative.

V and J are TRBV28 and TRBJ1-1; D possibly corresponds to TRBD1 (5 bases). The V and J ends lost 2 bases and 4 bases respectively, with 14 bases between them. CDR1 is MDHEN and CDR2 is SYDVKM in the germline V gene. CDR3 length: 15 residues. Here the CDR3 reads CASSLRMGTGTEAFF. CDR3 nucleotides: TGTGCCAGCAGTTTACGAATGGGGACTGGCACTGAAGCTTTCTTT. Combining the CDR3 with reference TRBV28 and TRBJ1-1 gives the whole variable domain DVKVTQSSRYLVKRTGEKVFLECVQDMDHENMFWYRQDPGLGLRLIYFSYDVKMKEKGDIPEGYSVSREKKERFSLILESASTNQTSMYLCASSLRMGTGTEAFFGQGTRLTVV.

The V call is TRBV5-4, the J call TRBJ2-7, with 10 positions matching TRBD2. Trimming took 4 bases from V and 3 from J; bases not matched to a gene: 7. Per the germline V gene, CDR1 is SGHNT and CDR2 is YYREEE (reference sequence). This CDR3 region has 15 residues. The CDR3 here is CASSAPGTSVYEQYF. Here the CDR3 DNA reads TGTGCCAGCAGCGCGCCCGGGACTAGCGTCTACGAGCAGTACTTC.

This clone has a handful of counts. The V gene is TRBV7-2, the J gene TRBJ2-1; 8 nucleotides line up with TRBD2. V gave up 1 base and J gave up 7 bases; unmatched junction bases: 6. Germline values: CDR1 SGHTA, CDR2 FQGNSA. The CDR3 is made up of 15 amino acids. CDR3 loop: CASSLETGRGNEQFF. CDR3 in DNA: TGTGCCAGCAGCTTAGAGACCGGGAGGGGTAATGAGCAGTTCTTC. Looking up the rest from reference TRBV7-2 and TRBJ2-1 gives the full variable domain: GAGVSQSPSNKVTEKGKDVELRCDPISGHTALYWYRQSLGQGLEFLIYFQGNSAPDKSGLPSDRFSAERTGGSVSTLTIQRTQQEDSAVYLCASSLETGRGNEQFFGPGTRLTVL.

V and J are TRBV4-1 and TRBJ2-7; 7 bases align to TRBD1. The CDR3 extends over 15 amino acids. The germline CDR1 and CDR2 sequences are MGHRA and YSYEKL. With V trimmed by 1 base and J by 3 bases, 6 bases remained unmatched. CDR3 sequence (DNA): TGCGCCAGCAGCCAAGGACAGGGCGGCATCTACGAGCAGTACTTC. Translated: CASSQGQGGIYEQYF.

The chain is built from TRBV7-2 and TRBJ2-5, with 8 bases that match TRBD2. This CDR3 is built from 17 residues. Germline values: CDR1 SGHTA, CDR2 FQGNSA. After removal of 5 bases from V and 5 bases from J, the junction contained 16 bases not matched to a gene. The CDR3 DNA reads TGTGCCAGCAGCACTATGGGCCCAAAAGCGGGGGCGGAGACCCAGTACTTC. Translation gives CASSTMGPKAGAETQYF.

The CDR3 region is CASSLLIVETQYF. CDR3 coding DNA: TGTGCCAGCAGCTTACTAATCGTAGAGACCCAGTACTTC. The V and J genes are TRBV7-6 and TRBJ2-5; D is undetermined. V lost 2 bases and J lost 4, with 8 bases in between. This CDR3 has 13 amino acids. Germline V gene data show CDR1 as SGHVS and CDR2 as FNYEAQ.

This clone was recorded once. The rearrangement joins TRBV7-2 to TRBJ2-7; 12 bases fit TRBD1. CDR3 length equals 17 residues. From germline, CDR1 is SGHTA and CDR2 FQGNSA. V trimming: 3 bases; J trimming: 3 bases; junction bases outside the gene matches: 9. The CDR3 bases are TGTGCCAGCAGCTTGGATGGGGGGACAGGGGGCTTCTACGAGCAGTACTTC. The encoded protein is CASSLDGGTGGFYEQYF.

This chain uses TRBV5-4 with TRBJ2-3; TRBD2 agrees at 9 bases. The CDR3 is made up of 17 amino acids. CDR1 is SGHNT, CDR2 YYREEE, per germline (reference sequence). The ends lost 3 bases at V and 0 bases at J; junction bases unmatched: 8. CDR3 in amino acids: CASSSGLAITSTDTQYF. CDR3 in DNA: TGTGCCAGCAGCTCAGGACTAGCGATTACTAGCACAGATACGCAGTATTTT.

The V gene is TRBV7-3, the J gene TRBJ2-1; 15 nucleotides match TRBD2. The junction had 11 bases not matched to a gene; V was cut back by 2 bases and J by 6 bases. CDR1 and CDR2 from the germline V gene are SGHTA and FQGTGA. The CDR3 is 19 amino acids. The DNA for the CDR3 is TGTGCCAGCAGCTTAGGACTAGCGGGAGGGAATTTCTGGGGCAATGAGCAGTTCTTC. Protein sequence: CASSLGLAGGNFWGNEQFF.

The chain uses TRBV4-2 and TRBJ1-2; TRBD1 agrees at 7 bases. The germline gives CDR1 LGHNA, CDR2 YNFKEQ. The CDR3 spans 14 residues. Unmatched junction bases numbered 4, after V lost 6 bases and J lost 0 bases. CDR3 loop: CASSETGTNYGYTF. The DNA of the CDR3 is TGTGCCAGCAGTGAGACAGGGACTAACTATGGCTACACCTTC.

The chain is built from TRBV28 and TRBJ1-4; D is perhaps TRBD1 (5 bases). V was pared by 2 bases and J by 8 bases, with 12 bases between. CDR1 is MDHEN and CDR2 is SYDVKM in the germline V gene. The CDR3 has 14 residues. The CDR3 bases are TGTGCCAGCAGTTTAGGAGGGGAAGACGAAAAACTGTTTTTT. Translation: CASSLGGEDEKLFF. Using reference TRBV28 and TRBJ1-4 for the parts outside the CDR3, the full variable domain is DVKVTQSSRYLVKRTGEKVFLECVQDMDHENMFWYRQDPGLGLRLIYFSYDVKMKEKGDIPEGYSVSREKKERFSLILESASTNQTSMYLCASSLGGEDEKLFFGSGTQLSVL.

The chain couples TRBV28 to TRBJ1-6; 10 positions match TRBD1. V dropped 6 bases and J dropped 0; count of bases not matched to a gene: 8. Germline lookup yields CDR1 MDHEN and CDR2 SYDVKM. The CDR3 runs 18 residues. The CDR3 loop reads CASRGRQGAGSYNSPLHF. The CDR3 DNA reads as TGTGCCAGCAGGGGACGACAGGGGGCCGGCTCCTATAATTCACCCCTCCACTTT. The full variable domain, in which reference TRBV28 and TRBJ1-6 provide the parts outside the CDR3, is DVKVTQSSRYLVKRTGEKVFLECVQDMDHENMFWYRQDPGLGLRLIYFSYDVKMKEKGDIPEGYSVSREKKERFSLILESASTNQTSMYLCASRGRQGAGSYNSPLHFGNGTRLTVT.

The count of this clone is one. This chain connects TRBV7-9 to TRBJ2-7, with 7 bases lining up with TRBD1. The germline V gene encodes CDR1 SEHNR and CDR2 FQNEAQ (reference sequence). The CDR3 is 16 residues long. With V trimmed by 5 bases and J by 0 bases, 10 bases remained unmatched. The CDR3 reads CASSPGWGTVSYEQYF. The CDR3, as DNA: TGTGCCAGCAGCCCAGGGTGGGGGACAGTCTCCTACGAGCAGTACTTC. Full variable domain (remainder filled in from reference TRBV7-9 and TRBJ2-7): DTGVSQNPRHKITKRGQNVTFRCDPISEHNRLYWYRQTLGQGPEFLTYFQNEAQLEKSRLLSDRFSAERPKGSFSTLEIQRTEQGDSAMYLCASSPGWGTVSYEQYFGPGTRLTVT.

The V gene is TRBV7-3, the J gene TRBJ1-1; TRBD1 is a possible D gene (5 bases). CDR1 is SGHTA and CDR2 is FQGTGA in the germline V gene. V shed 5 bases and J shed 11 bases, with 24 bases lying between them. CDR3 length: 15 residues. The CDR3 nucleotides are TGTGCCAGCAGCGAGGCGACAGTTCGAAGAAGTAGGGCTTTCTTT. Its protein is CASSEATVRRSRAFF. Filled out from reference TRBV7-3 and TRBJ1-1, the complete variable domain reads GAGVSQTPSNKVTEKGKYVELRCDPISGHTALYWYRQSLGQGPEFLIYFQGTGAADDSGLPNDRFFAVRPEGSVSTLKIQRTERGDSAVYLCASSEATVRRSRAFFGQGTRLTVV.

Concerning this clone itself: A read error may account for a junction end that differs from germline. The chain uses TRBV7-9 and TRBJ1-1, with D tentatively TRBD1 (5 bases). The CDR3 covers 12 residues. Looked up from germline, CDR1 is SEHNR and CDR2 is FQNEAQ (reference sequence). DNA of the CDR3: TGTTCCAGCAGCTTAGGCAGGGCAGAAGCTTTCTTT. The encoded protein is CSSSLGRAEAFF.

This chain uses TRBV6-6 with TRBJ2-7; the match to TRBD2 covers 11 bases. Germline CDR1 is MNHNY and CDR2 is SVGAGI (reference sequence). V dropped 6 bases and J dropped 1; count of bases not matched to a gene: 8. This CDR3 contains 16 residues. The CDR3 DNA follows: TGTGCCAGCAGCCCTAGCGGGAGGACTCTTTCCTACGAGCAGTACTTC. This sequence encodes CASSPSGRTLSYEQYF.

The chain combines TRBV5-1 with TRBJ2-7, with D possibly being TRBD1 (6 bases). From germline, CDR1 is SGHRS and CDR2 YFSETQ. CDR3 length equals 14 residues. The V and J ends lost 4 bases and 7 bases respectively, with 18 bases between them. CDR3 amino acids: CASSPDSSPVEQYF. The CDR3 DNA reads TGCGCCAGCAGCCCGGACAGTTCCCCTGTTGAGCAGTACTTC. The full variable domain, with the rest looked up from reference TRBV5-1 and TRBJ2-7, is KAGVTQTPRYLIKTRGQQVTLSCSPISGHRSVSWYQQTPGQGLQFLFEYFSETQRNKGNFPGRFSGRQFSNSRSEMNVSTLELGDSALYLCASSPDSSPVEQYFGPGTRLTVT.

This clone was detected a few times. J is TRBJ1-3 and V is TRBV29-1, with 12 bases aligning to TRBD1. J gave up 4 bases and V 5 bases, and 6 bases lay outside the gene matches. The CDR3 is 15 amino acids. Germline lookup yields CDR1 SQVTM and CDR2 ANQGSEA. The CDR3 spells CSVRPGTGGGNTIYF. In DNA, the CDR3 is TGCAGCGTTAGACCCGGGACAGGGGGCGGAAACACCATATATTTT.

This clone occurred a few times. Here the CDR3 reads CASSPGEGAGNTIYF. The CDR3 coding sequence is TGTGCCAGCAGCCCCGGAGAAGGGGCTGGAAACACCATATATTTT. This sequence joins TRBV9 and TRBJ1-3; the D gene is possibly TRBD1 (5 bases). This CDR3 comprises 15 residues. Germline V gene lookup returns CDR1 SGDLS and CDR2 YYNGEE. V lost 4 bases, J lost 2 bases, and 13 bases lay in between.